This paragraph covers one T cell receptor (beta chain) sequence. The antigen remains unidentified. This entry comes from a study of metastatic and nonmetastatic thyroid tumors. Study as a whole: Repertoire comparison spanned blood and tumor or nodule tissue of malignant and benign thyroid patients.

This CDR3 has 17 amino acids. Germline CDR1 and CDR2: SGHRS and YFSETQ. Losses at the gene ends were 2 bases for V and 2 bases for J; bases not matched to a gene: 13. Study processing details: The study took CDR3 differences across clinicopathological groups and made a distant-metastasis classifier for papillary thyroid cancer from them. TCRdb re-called clones from the PCR reads using MiXCR. None of the V and J calls come from the authors' own analysis; TCRdb made them. The sample has tens of thousands of clones, around half seen once; the top ten hold around 22%. Thyroid surgery was preceded by no treatment in any patient. Findings and limits, study-wide: Versus benign nodules, malignant thyroid tumors reportedly had significantly higher TCR beta diversity, in blood and tumor.

The material sequenced was tumor tissue. The source of this sequence is a male donor with papillary thyroid cancer or a benign thyroid nodule (not recorded which). Some clones in this sample may be carry-over from other donors' samples. V is TRBV5-1 and J is TRBJ2-7, with TRBD2 matching over 7 bases. The CDR3 DNA reads as TGCGCCAGCAGCTTCGTTATAATTCGGCTAGCGGCCTACGAGCAGTACTTC. This translates into CASSFVIIRLAAYEQYF.